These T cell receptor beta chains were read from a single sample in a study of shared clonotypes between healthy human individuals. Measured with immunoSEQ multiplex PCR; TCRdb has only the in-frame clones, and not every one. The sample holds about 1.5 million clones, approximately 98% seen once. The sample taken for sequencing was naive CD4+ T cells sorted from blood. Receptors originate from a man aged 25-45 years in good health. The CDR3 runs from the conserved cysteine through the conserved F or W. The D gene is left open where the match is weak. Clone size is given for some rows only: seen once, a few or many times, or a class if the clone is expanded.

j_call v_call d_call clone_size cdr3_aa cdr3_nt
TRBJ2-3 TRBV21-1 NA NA CASRKASTDTQYF TGTGCCAGCAGGAAGGCTAGCACAGATACGCAGTATTTT
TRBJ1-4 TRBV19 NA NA CATTQEGATNEKLFF TGTGCCACTACCCAGGAGGGGGCAACTAATGAAAAACTGTTTTTT
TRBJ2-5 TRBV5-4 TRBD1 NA CASSSGQIQETQYF TGTGCCAGCAGCTCGGGACAGATACAAGAGACCCAGTACTTC
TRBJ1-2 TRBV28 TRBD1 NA CASSLGQSYTF TGTGCCAGCAGTTTGGGACAGAGCTACACCTTC
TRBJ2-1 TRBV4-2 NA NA CASSPRRDPYNEQFF TGTGCCAGCAGCCCAAGGCGGGACCCCTACAATGAGCAGTTCTTC
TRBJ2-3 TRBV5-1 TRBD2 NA CASSPNPSGATDTQYF TGCGCCAGCAGCCCCAATCCCAGCGGGGCCACAGATACGCAGTATTTT
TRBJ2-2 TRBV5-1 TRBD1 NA CASSLGTGAGELFF TGCGCCAGCAGCTTAGGAACAGGGGCCGGGGAGCTGTTTTTT
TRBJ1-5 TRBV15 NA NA CATSRGDSVSNQPQHF TGTGCCACCAGCAGAGGGGATTCGGTGAGCAATCAGCCCCAGCATTTT
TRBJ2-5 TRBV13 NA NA CASSLGLGETQYF TGTGCCAGCAGCTTAGGCCTAGGAGAGACCCAGTACTTC
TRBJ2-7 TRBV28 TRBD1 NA CASSDPGQGRYEQYF TGTGCCAGCAGTGACCCGGGACAGGGTCGTTACGAGCAGTACTTC
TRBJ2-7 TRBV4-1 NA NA CASSFGQSYEQYF TGCGCCAGCAGCTTTGGACAGAGCTACGAGCAGTACTTC
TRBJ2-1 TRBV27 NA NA CASSLKALSYNEQFF TGTGCCAGCAGTTTAAAAGCTCTCTCCTACAATGAGCAGTTCTTC
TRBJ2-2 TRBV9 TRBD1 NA CASSVRVGQPNTGELFF TGTGCCAGCAGCGTTCGAGTGGGACAGCCGAACACCGGGGAGCTGTTTTTT
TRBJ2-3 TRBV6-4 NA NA CASSGDSPDTQYF TGTGCCAGCAGTGGCGACAGTCCAGATACGCAGTATTTT
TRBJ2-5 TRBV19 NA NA CASSLMQGQETQYF TGTGCCAGTAGTTTGATGCAGGGCCAAGAGACCCAGTACTTC
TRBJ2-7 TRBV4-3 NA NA CASSQDWPGFAYEQYF TGCGCCAGCAGCCAAGATTGGCCAGGGTTTGCCTACGAGCAGTACTTC
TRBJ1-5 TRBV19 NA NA CASQRDMRQPQHF TGTGCCAGTCAGAGGGATATGAGACAGCCCCAGCATTTT
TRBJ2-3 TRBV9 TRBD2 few CASSAGKRGLTYTQYF TGTGCCAGCAGCGCCGGTAAGCGGGGCCTCACCTATACGCAGTATTTT
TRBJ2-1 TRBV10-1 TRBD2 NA CASSGGTSGRSNEQFF TGCGCCAGCAGTGGGGGGACTAGCGGGAGGTCGAATGAGCAGTTCTTC
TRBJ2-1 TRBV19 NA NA CASSIKRAYNEQFF TGTGCCAGTAGTATAAAGCGAGCCTACAATGAGCAGTTCTTC
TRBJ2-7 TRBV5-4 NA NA CASSLAPSSPGAHLF TGTGCCAGCAGTCTGGCCCCCTCGAGCCCGGGTGCCCATCTCTTC
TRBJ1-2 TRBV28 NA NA CASRLPREWYGYTF TGTGCCAGCAGGCTACCAAGGGAATGGTATGGCTACACCTTC
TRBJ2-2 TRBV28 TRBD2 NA CASRVPGLAESNTGELFF TGTGCCAGCAGGGTCCCGGGACTAGCGGAATCGAACACCGGGGAGCTGTTTTTT
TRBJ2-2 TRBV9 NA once CASSVALGNTGELFF TGTGCCAGCAGCGTAGCCCTGGGAAACACCGGGGAGCTGTTTTTT
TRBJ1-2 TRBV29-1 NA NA CSVEYGYTF TGCAGCGTTGAATATGGCTACACCTTC
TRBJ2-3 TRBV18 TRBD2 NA CASSPWTSGTSTDTQYF TGTGCCAGCTCACCATGGACTAGCGGGACGAGTACCGATACGCAGTATTTT
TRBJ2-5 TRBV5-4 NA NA CASSLYVGETQYF TGTGCCAGCAGCTTGTACGTTGGAGAGACCCAGTACTTC